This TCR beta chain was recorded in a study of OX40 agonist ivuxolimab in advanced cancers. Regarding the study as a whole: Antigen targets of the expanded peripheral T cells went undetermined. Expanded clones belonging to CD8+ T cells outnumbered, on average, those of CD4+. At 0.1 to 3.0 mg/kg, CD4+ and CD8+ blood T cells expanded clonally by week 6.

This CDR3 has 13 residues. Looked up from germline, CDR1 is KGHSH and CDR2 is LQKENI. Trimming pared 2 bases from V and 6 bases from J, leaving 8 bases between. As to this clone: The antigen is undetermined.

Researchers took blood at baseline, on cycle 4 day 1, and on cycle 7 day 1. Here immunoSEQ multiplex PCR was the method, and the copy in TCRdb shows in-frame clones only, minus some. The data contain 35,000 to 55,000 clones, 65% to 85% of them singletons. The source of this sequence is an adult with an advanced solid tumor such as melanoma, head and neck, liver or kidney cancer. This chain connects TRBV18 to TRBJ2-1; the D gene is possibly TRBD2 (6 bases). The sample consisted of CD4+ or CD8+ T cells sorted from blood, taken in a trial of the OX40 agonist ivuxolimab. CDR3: CASSPGTLNEQFF. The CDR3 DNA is TGTGCCAGCTCACCAGGGACTCTCAATGAGCAGTTCTTC.